This T cell receptor (beta chain) was captured in a study of early T cells in non-severe SARS-CoV-2 infection. For the study at large: Sequencing input comprised bulk RNA from unsorted whole blood; chain pairing was not available. Study results and limitations: VDJdb matching, biased toward anti-spike CD8 responses, missed private and CD4 specificities.

The CDR3 is 15 residues long. Germline values: CDR1 KGHSH, CDR2 LQKENI. With 4 bases clipped from V and 9 bases from J, the junction kept 5 bases outside the gene matches. Each single cDNA molecule received a unique molecular identifier. TCRdb ran MiXCR on the 5' RACE reads and lists one entry per CDR3 protein. Found here are around 64,000 distinct CDR3 sequences, approximately 10% of them singletons; the top ten hold approximately 6.4%. The table lists this clonotype with a few counts. Antigen: not known. V gene TRBV18 combines with J gene TRBJ2-1, with 14 nucleotides matching TRBD2. The sequenced material came from whole blood. This receptor was obtained from an adult who was a healthcare worker with PCR-confirmed SARS-CoV-2 infection or an uninfected control (not recorded which). The CDR3 DNA follows: TGTGCCAGCTCACTAGACGGACTAGCGGGGGGTGAGCAGTTCTTC. Translated: CASSLDGLAGGEQFF. Looking up the rest from reference TRBV18 and TRBJ2-1 gives the full variable domain: NAGVMQNPRHLVRRRGQEARLRCSPMKGHSHVYWYRQLPEEGLKFMVYLQKENIIDESGMPKERFSAEFPKEGPSILRIQQVVRGDSAAYFCASSLDGLAGGEQFFGPGTRLTVL.